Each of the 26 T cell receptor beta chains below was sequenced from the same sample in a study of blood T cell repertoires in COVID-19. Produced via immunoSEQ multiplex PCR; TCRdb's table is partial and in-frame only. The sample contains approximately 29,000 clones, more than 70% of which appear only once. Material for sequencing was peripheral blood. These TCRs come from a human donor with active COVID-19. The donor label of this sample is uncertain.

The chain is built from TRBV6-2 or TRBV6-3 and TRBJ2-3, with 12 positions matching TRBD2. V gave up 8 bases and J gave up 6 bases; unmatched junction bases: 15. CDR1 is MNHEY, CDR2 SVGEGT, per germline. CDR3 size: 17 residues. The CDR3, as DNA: TGTGCCAGCGGCCTTATGCCCTGGACTAGCGGGGAGGATACGCAGTATTTT. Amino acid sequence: CASGLMPWTSGEDTQYF.

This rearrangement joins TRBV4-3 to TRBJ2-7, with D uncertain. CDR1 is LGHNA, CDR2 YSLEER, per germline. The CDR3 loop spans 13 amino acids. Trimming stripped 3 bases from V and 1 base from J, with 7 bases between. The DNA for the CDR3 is TGCGCCAGCAGCCAGTCCCCGTCCTACGAGCAGTACTTC. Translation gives CASSQSPSYEQYF.

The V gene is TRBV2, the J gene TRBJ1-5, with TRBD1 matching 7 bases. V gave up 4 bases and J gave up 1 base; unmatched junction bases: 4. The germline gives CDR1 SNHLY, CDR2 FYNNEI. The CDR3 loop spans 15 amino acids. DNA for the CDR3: TGTGCCAGCAGTGTGAGGGGGCAAAGCAATCAGCCCCAGCATTTT. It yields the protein CASSVRGQSNQPQHF.

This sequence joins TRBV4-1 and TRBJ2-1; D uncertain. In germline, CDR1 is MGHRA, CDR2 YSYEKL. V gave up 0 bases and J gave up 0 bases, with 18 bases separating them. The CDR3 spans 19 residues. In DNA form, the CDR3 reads TGCGCCAGCAGCCAAGATCAACGTAGTGGTTCCCGCTCCTACAATGAGCAGTTCTTC. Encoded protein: CASSQDQRSGSRSYNEQFF.

The CDR3 nucleotides read TGTGCCAGCAGCTTAGTGGGGCTAGTAAAATCCTACGAGCAGTACTTC. Amino acid sequence: CASSLVGLVKSYEQYF. The chain joins TRBV7-2 to TRBJ2-7; weak D call: TRBD1 (5 bases). The V end lost 1 base, the J end lost 1 base, and 14 bases lay between the germline ends. The CDR3 consists of 16 residues. The germline V gene has CDR1 SGHTA and CDR2 FQGNSA. The whole variable domain, filled in from reference TRBV7-2 and TRBJ2-7, reads GAGVSQSPSNKVTEKGKDVELRCDPISGHTALYWYRQSLGQGLEFLIYFQGNSAPDKSGLPSDRFSAERTGGSVSTLTIQRTQQEDSAVYLCASSLVGLVKSYEQYFGPGTRLTVT.

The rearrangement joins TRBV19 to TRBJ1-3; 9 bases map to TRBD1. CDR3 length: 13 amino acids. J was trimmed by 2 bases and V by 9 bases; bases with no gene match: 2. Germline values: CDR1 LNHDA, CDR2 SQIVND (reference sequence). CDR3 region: CASRTGAGNTIYF. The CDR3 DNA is TGTGCCAGCCGGACAGGGGCTGGAAACACCATATATTTT.

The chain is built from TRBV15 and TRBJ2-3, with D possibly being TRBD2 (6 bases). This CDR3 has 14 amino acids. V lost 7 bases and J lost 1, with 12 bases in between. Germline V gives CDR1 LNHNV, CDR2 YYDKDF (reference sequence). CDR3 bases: TGTGCCACCAACCCGGGGGACGGCACAGATACGCAGTATTTT. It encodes CATNPGDGTDTQYF.

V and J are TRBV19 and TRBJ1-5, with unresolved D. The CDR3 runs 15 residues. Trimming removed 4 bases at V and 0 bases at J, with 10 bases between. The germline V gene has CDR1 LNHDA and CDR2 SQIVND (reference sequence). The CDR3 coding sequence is TGTGCCAGTAGTAGTTCGGGGTTTAGCAATCAGCCCCAGCATTTT. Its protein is CASSSSGFSNQPQHF.

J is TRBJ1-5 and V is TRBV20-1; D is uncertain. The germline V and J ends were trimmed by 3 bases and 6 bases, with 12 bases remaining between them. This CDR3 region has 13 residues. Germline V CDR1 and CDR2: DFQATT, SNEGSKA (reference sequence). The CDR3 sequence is CSASQAPGQPQHF. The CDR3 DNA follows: TGCAGTGCTAGTCAAGCTCCGGGTCAGCCCCAGCATTTT.

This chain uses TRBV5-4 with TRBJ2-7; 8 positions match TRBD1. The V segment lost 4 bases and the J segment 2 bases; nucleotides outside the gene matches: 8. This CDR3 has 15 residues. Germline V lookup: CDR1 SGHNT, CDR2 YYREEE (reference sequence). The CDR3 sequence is CASSPRQGSTYEQYF. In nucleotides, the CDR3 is TGTGCCAGCAGCCCCCGACAGGGGTCGACCTACGAGCAGTACTTC.

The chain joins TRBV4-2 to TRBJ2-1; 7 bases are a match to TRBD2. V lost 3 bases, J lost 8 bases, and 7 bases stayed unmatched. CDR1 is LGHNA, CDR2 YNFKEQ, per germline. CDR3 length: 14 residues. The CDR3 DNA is TGTGCCAGCAGCCAGGGGGGGGAGTGGGATGAGCAGTTCTTC. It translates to CASSQGGEWDEQFF.

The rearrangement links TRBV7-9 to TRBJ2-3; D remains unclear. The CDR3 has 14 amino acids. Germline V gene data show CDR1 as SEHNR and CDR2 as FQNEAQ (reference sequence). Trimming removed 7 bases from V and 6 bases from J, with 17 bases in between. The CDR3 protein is CASILSLPADTQYF. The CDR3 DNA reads TGTGCCAGCATCCTATCCCTTCCCGCGGATACGCAGTATTTT. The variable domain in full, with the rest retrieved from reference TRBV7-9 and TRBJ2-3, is DTGVSQNPRHKITKRGQNVTFRCDPISEHNRLYWYRQTLGQGPEFLTYFQNEAQLEKSRLLSDRFSAERPKGSFSTLEIQRTEQGDSAMYLCASILSLPADTQYFGPGTRLTVL.

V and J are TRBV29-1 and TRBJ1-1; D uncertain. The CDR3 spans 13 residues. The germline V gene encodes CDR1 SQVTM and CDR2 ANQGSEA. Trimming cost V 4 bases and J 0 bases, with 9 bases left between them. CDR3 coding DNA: TGCAGCGTTGTTCAGAAAATGAACACTGAAGCTTTCTTT. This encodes CSVVQKMNTEAFF. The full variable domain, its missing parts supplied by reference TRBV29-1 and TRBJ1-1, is SAVISQKPSRDICQRGTSLTIQCQVDSQVTMMFWYRQQPGQSLTLIATANQGSEATYESGFVIDKFPISRPNLTFSTLTVSNMSPEDSSIYLCSVVQKMNTEAFFGQGTRLTVV.

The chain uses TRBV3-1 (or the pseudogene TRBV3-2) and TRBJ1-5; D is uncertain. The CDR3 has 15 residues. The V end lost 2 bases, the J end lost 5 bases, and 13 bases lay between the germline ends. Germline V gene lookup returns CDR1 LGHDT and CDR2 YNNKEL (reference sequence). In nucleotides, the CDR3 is TGTGCCAGCAGCCAAAGTCGTCGGGTGCATCAGCCCCAGCATTTT. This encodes CASSQSRRVHQPQHF.

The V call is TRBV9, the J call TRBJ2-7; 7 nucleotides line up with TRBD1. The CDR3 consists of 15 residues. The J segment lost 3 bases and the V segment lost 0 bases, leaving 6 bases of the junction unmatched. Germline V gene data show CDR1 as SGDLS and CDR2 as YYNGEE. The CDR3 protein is CASSVAGTANYEQYF. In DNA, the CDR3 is TGTGCCAGCAGCGTAGCCGGGACAGCCAACTACGAGCAGTACTTC.

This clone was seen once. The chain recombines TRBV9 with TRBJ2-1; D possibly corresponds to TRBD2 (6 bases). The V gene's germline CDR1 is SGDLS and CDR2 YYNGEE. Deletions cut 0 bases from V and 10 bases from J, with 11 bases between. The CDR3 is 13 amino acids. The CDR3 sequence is CASSVVPGVEQFF. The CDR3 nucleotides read TGTGCCAGCAGCGTAGTTCCGGGGGTGGAGCAGTTCTTC.

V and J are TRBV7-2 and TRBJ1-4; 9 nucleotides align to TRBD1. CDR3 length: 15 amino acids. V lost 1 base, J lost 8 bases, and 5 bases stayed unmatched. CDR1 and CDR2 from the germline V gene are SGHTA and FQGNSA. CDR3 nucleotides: TGTGCCAGCAGCTTAGATGGGACAGGGAGGGAAAAACTGTTTTTT. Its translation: CASSLDGTGREKLFF.

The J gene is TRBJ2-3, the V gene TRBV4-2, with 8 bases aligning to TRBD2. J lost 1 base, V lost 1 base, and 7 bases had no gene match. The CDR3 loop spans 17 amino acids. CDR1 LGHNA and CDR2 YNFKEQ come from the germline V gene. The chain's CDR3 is CASSQVRVSGGTDTQYF. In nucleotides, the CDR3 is TGTGCCAGCAGCCAAGTGCGGGTTAGCGGGGGCACAGATACGCAGTATTTT.

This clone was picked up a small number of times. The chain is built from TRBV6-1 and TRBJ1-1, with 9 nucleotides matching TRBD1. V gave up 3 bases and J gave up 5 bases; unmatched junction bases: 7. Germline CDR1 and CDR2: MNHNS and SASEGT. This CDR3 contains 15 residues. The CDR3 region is CASSERDRVGTEAFF. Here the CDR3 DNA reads TGTGCCAGCAGTGAGAGGGACAGGGTAGGGACTGAAGCTTTCTTT.

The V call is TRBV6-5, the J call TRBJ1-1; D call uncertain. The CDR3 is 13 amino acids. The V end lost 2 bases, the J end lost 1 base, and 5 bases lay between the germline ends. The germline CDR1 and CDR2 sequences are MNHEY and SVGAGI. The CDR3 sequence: CASSYVENTEAFF. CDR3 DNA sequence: TGTGCCAGCAGTTACGTAGAGAACACTGAAGCTTTCTTT.

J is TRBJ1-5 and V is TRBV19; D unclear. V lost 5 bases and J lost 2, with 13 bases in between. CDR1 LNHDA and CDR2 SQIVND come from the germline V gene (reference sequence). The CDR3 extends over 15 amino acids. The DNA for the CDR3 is TGTGCCAGTAGTCGCCAGGTGGTCGGCAATCAGCCCCAGCATTTT. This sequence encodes CASSRQVVGNQPQHF.

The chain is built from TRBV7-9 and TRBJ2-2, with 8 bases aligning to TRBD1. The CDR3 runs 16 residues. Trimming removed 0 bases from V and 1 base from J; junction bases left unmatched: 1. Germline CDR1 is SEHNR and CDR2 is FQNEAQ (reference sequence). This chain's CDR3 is CASSLAGTGNTGELFF. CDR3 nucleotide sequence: TGTGCCAGCAGCTTAGCGGGGACAGGGAACACCGGGGAGCTGTTTTTT.

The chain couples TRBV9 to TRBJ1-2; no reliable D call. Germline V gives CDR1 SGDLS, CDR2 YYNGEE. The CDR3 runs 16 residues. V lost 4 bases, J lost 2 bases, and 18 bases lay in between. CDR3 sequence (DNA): TGTGCCAGCAGCCCCTATACGACTGGTTGGAACTATGGCTACACCTTC. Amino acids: CASSPYTTGWNYGYTF. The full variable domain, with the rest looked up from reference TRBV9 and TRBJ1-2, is DSGVTQTPKHLITATGQRVTLRCSPRSGDLSVYWYQQSLDQGLQFLIQYYNGEERAKGNILERFSAQQFPDLHSELNLSSLELGDSALYFCASSPYTTGWNYGYTFGSGTRLTVV.

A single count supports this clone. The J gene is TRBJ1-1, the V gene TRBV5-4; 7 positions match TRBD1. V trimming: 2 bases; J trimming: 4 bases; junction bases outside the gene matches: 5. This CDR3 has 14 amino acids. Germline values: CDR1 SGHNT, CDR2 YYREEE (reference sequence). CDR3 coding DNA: TGTGCCAGCAGCTTCAGTTCAGGGGGCACTGAAGCTTTCTTT. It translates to CASSFSSGGTEAFF.

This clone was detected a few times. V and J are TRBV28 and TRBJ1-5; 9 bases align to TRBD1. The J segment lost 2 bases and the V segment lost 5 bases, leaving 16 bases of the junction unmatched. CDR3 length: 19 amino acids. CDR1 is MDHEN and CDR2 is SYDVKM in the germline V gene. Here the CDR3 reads CASSQILGTGLVGNQPQHF. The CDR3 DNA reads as TGTGCCAGCAGTCAAATCCTCGGGACAGGGTTAGTAGGCAATCAGCCCCAGCATTTT.

CDR3 sequence reads: CASSFWRGYQRGEQFF. The CDR3 DNA is TGTGCCAGCAGCTTCTGGCGGGGGTACCAGAGGGGTGAGCAGTTCTTC. V is TRBV7-9 and J is TRBJ2-1, with TRBD2 matching 7 bases. V lost 3 bases and J lost 9; bases outside the gene matches: 14. The CDR3 has 16 residues. CDR1 and CDR2 from the germline V gene are SEHNR and FQNEAQ (reference sequence).